The 30 T cell receptor beta chains presented below share a single source sample, sequenced in a study of early T cells in non-severe SARS-CoV-2 infection. In TCRdb, the 5' RACE reads were re-called with MiXCR into one record per CDR3 protein. The sample records tens of thousands of distinct CDR3 sequences, around 6.6% being singletons. Here the sequenced sample was whole blood, taken at baseline. The source of these receptors is an adult who was a healthcare worker with PCR-confirmed SARS-CoV-2 infection or an uninfected control (not recorded which).

This chain joins TRBV12-3 or TRBV12-4 and TRBJ2-1; 11 bases align to TRBD2. The CDR3 is 14 amino acids. The ends lost 8 bases at V and 9 bases at J; junction bases unmatched: 9. In nucleotides, the CDR3 is TGTGCCAGCCGCCTAGCGGGGGGTTCCGGTGAGCAGTTCTTC. This codes for CASRLAGGSGEQFF.

This clonotype was recorded at least ten times. The V gene is TRBV11-2, the J gene TRBJ1-2; unclear D gene. The CDR3 sequence is 17 residues long. Germline V gene data show CDR1 as SGHAT and CDR2 as FQNNGV. Deletions cut 3 bases from V and 3 bases from J, with 20 bases between. The CDR3 reads CASSFSAPHSGDYGYTF. CDR3 DNA: TGTGCCAGCAGCTTTAGTGCCCCCCACTCTGGGGACTATGGCTACACCTTC.

This clonotype appeared a few times. The chain combines TRBV18 with TRBJ1-4; no clear D gene. CDR1 is KGHSH and CDR2 is LQKENI in the germline V gene. The CDR3 consists of 14 residues. With 0 bases removed from V and 4 bases from J, the gap between germline ends came to 6 bases. CDR3 in DNA: TGTGCCAGCTCACCACCGTCAAGTAATGAAAAACTGTTTTTT. Its translation: CASSPPSSNEKLFF.

The CDR3 DNA is TGTGCCACCAGCAGAGAAGCGGGGTGGGAGACCCAGTACTTC. As protein: CATSREAGWETQYF. V is TRBV15 and J is TRBJ2-5; TRBD2 aligns across 7 bases. CDR3 size: 14 residues. CDR1 LNHNV and CDR2 YYDKDF come from the germline V gene (reference sequence). V was clipped by 0 bases and J by 5 bases; unmatched bases: 3.

The V call is TRBV11-2, the J call TRBJ2-3, with 9 bases that match TRBD2. V shed 5 bases and J 3 bases; nucleotides not matched to a gene: 9. The germline CDR1 and CDR2 sequences are SGHAT and FQNNGV. The CDR3 runs to 16 residues. Written as DNA, the CDR3 is TGTGCCAGCAGCGAAGGTGCGGGGGGGCCGACAGATACGCAGTATTTT. It codes for CASSEGAGGPTDTQYF.

This clonotype was recorded many times. The V call is TRBV29-1, the J call TRBJ2-1; 15 positions agree with TRBD2. Unmatched junction bases numbered 4, after V lost 6 bases and J lost 7 bases. The V gene's germline CDR1 is SQVTM and CDR2 ANQGSEA. The CDR3 extends over 14 amino acids. CDR3 DNA: TGCAGCGTCGCCGGACTAGCGGGAGGGAATGAGCAGTTCTTC. The encoded protein is CSVAGLAGGNEQFF.

J is TRBJ2-1 and V is TRBV6-5; TRBD2 might be the D (7 bases). V was clipped by 8 bases and J by 4 bases, with 12 bases between them. Germline CDR1 is MNHEY and CDR2 is SVGAGI. The CDR3 covers 13 residues. The CDR3 here is CASGGARYNEQFF. CDR3 DNA sequence: TGTGCCAGCGGGGGGGCACGTTACAATGAGCAGTTCTTC.

Only a few counts were recorded for this clonotype. The chain joins TRBV7-2 to TRBJ2-3, with TRBD2 as a possible D gene (6 bases). With 0 bases removed from V and 1 base from J, the gap between germline ends came to 11 bases. This CDR3 has 16 residues. Germline V gene sequence: CDR1 SGHTA, CDR2 FQGNSA. CDR3 sequence: CASSLALSGGTDTQYF. Written as DNA, the CDR3 is TGTGCCAGCAGCTTAGCGCTATCGGGGGGCACAGATACGCAGTATTTT.

This clonotype was seen many times. The V call is TRBV12-3 or TRBV12-4, the J call TRBJ2-7, with 7 bases aligning to TRBD2. After removal of 2 bases from V and 7 bases from J, the junction contained 2 bases not matched to a gene. CDR3 size: 12 residues. The CDR3 sequence: CASSLQAGEQYF. Written as DNA, the CDR3 is TGTGCCAGCAGTTTACAAGCGGGGGAGCAGTACTTC.

This clonotype was detected many times. The genes are TRBV20-1 and TRBJ1-5; 9 positions match TRBD1. Losses at the gene ends were 3 bases for V and 4 bases for J; bases not matched to a gene: 4. The CDR3 covers 14 residues. Germline CDR1 reads DFQATT; CDR2 reads SNEGSKA (reference sequence). The CDR3 coding sequence is TGCAGTGCTAGTGGGACAGGGAGTAATCAGCCCCAGCATTTT. Translated: CSASGTGSNQPQHF.

This clonotype was seen more than once but under ten times. This chain links TRBV7-9 with TRBJ2-7, with D unresolved. CDR1 is SEHNR, CDR2 FQNEAQ, per germline (reference sequence). The CDR3 is made up of 11 amino acids. Trimming stripped 7 bases from V and 3 bases from J, with 7 bases between. CDR3 sequence (DNA): TGTGCCAGCACCGACAACTACGAGCAGTACTTC. Its translation: CASTDNYEQYF.

This clonotype turned up a few times. At one of its ends the junction is not consistent with the germline gene, which may arise from a read error. This rearrangement joins TRBV5-1 to TRBJ2-2; either TRBD1 or TRBD2 may fit D (5 bases each). This CDR3 spans 14 amino acids. Per germline, CDR1 SGHRS and CDR2 YFSETQ. CDR3 amino acids: CASSLEGNAGELFF. CDR3 in DNA: TGCGCCAGCAGCTTAGAGGGGAACGCCGGGGAGCTGTTTTTT.

This chain joins TRBV30 and TRBJ2-3; D is unclear. The CDR3 has 10 amino acids. V dropped 7 bases and J dropped 6 bases, with 8 bases sitting between them. Per the germline V gene, CDR1 is GTSNPN and CDR2 is SVGIG (reference sequence). CDR3 in DNA: TGTGCCTATCGACGCGATACGCAGTATTTT. Its protein product is CAYRRDTQYF.

This clonotype came up many times. The chain has TRBV6-1 and TRBJ2-7; D gene unclear. Germline V gene data show CDR1 as MNHNS and CDR2 as SASEGT. V shed 3 bases and J shed 11 bases, with 17 bases lying between them. The CDR3 is 13 amino acids. The CDR3 sequence: CASSDFIRAREYF. CDR3 nucleotides: TGTGCCAGCAGTGATTTTATAAGGGCTCGAGAGTACTTC.

V gene TRBV6-5 combines with J gene TRBJ2-5; D gene ambiguous. Germline V CDR1 and CDR2: MNHEY, SVGAGI. CDR3 length equals 17 residues. V dropped 0 bases and J dropped 2 bases, with 16 bases sitting between them. The CDR3 protein is CASSYSTLVVVQETQYF. The CDR3 nucleotides read TGTGCCAGCAGTTACTCGACTCTCGTTGTGGTGCAAGAGACCCAGTACTTC.

This clonotype was found many times. J is TRBJ1-3 and V is TRBV6-1; TRBD1 aligns across 7 bases. This CDR3 comprises 17 residues. Germline V lookup: CDR1 MNHNS, CDR2 SASEGT. The V gene end was trimmed by 5 bases and the J gene end by 0 bases; junction bases not matched to a gene: 10. CDR3 DNA sequence: TGTGCCAGCAGTCCCTGGACAGGAATGCTCTCTGGAAACACCATATATTTT. Translating it yields CASSPWTGMLSGNTIYF.

The rearrangement joins TRBV20-1 to TRBJ1-1; TRBD1 is a possible D gene (6 bases). Trimming left V 3 bases short and J 4 bases short, with 9 bases between. The CDR3 is 12 amino acids. Per germline, CDR1 DFQATT and CDR2 SNEGSKA (reference sequence). CDR3 coding DNA: TGCAGTGCTAGGCAGGGGTCCACTGAAGCTTTCTTT. Amino acids: CSARQGSTEAFF.

A note on this clonotype: This clone may be a read error of a much larger clone one base away. The chain joins TRBV4-3 to TRBJ2-7; the D gene is possibly TRBD1 (5 bases). The V end was cut by 1 base, the J end by 0 bases, with 16 bases between. This CDR3 contains 17 residues. Germline V lookup: CDR1 LGHNA, CDR2 YSLEER. The DNA for the CDR3 is TGCGCCAGCAGCCAAGGGGGAAGAGGACAACGCTCCTACGAGCAGTACTTC. Amino acids: CASSQGGRGQRSYEQYF.

This clonotype was recorded at least ten times. The CDR3 nucleotides read TGTGCCAGCAGTTTATACACTTTGGTGAACACCGGGGAGCTGTTTTTT. Protein product: CASSLYTLVNTGELFF. The chain is built from TRBV12-3 or TRBV12-4 and TRBJ2-2, with no clear D. The CDR3 length is 16 residues. The V end was cut by 2 bases, the J end by 1 base, with 11 bases between.

This clonotype ranks as medium-sized. The genes are TRBV7-9 and TRBJ2-3; 7 nucleotides agree with TRBD1. Germline CDR1 SEHNR, CDR2 FQNEAQ (reference sequence). The CDR3 covers 15 residues. V gave up 5 bases and J gave up 2 bases; unmatched junction bases: 7. The CDR3 loop reads CASSRGQENTDTQYF. The CDR3 coding sequence is TGTGCCAGCAGCCGTGGACAGGAAAACACAGATACGCAGTATTTT.

This clonotype was observed many times. V usage is TRBV13 and J usage is TRBJ1-2; D ambiguous. The CDR3 loop spans 12 amino acids. Germline V gene sequence: CDR1 PRHDT, CDR2 FYEKMQ (reference sequence). Trimming left V 0 bases short and J 5 bases short, with 4 bases between. CDR3 in DNA: TGTGCCAGCAGCTTAGGGCTGTATGGCTACACCTTC. Encoded protein: CASSLGLYGYTF.

This clonotype came up a few times. This rearrangement joins TRBV20-1 to TRBJ2-2; possible D gene TRBD2, 6 bases. Trimming took 1 base from V and 1 from J, leaving 13 bases between them. The CDR3 has 16 amino acids. Germline CDR1 DFQATT, CDR2 SNEGSKA (reference sequence). CDR3 in amino acids: CSARVAEAQNTGELFF. CDR3 DNA sequence: TGCAGTGCTAGAGTAGCGGAGGCCCAGAACACCGGGGAGCTGTTTTTT.

This sequence joins TRBV6-5 and TRBJ1-2; tentative D call: TRBD1 (6 bases). Germline V gives CDR1 MNHEY, CDR2 SVGAGI. The CDR3 extends over 15 amino acids. V lost 6 bases and J 2 bases, leaving 16 bases between the germline ends. The CDR3, as DNA: TGTGCCAGCAGAGATTGGACAGTATCGAACTATGGCTACACCTTC. This encodes CASRDWTVSNYGYTF.

This clonotype occurred many times. The chain employs TRBV7-6 and TRBJ1-1; D is ambiguous. Germline CDR1 is SGHVS and CDR2 is FNYEAQ. This CDR3 has 14 residues. Trimming took off 5 bases at V and 0 bases at J, with 10 bases between the two ends. In DNA form, the CDR3 reads TGTGCCAGCAGCCCGTCCCCCATGAACACTGAAGCTTTCTTT. It specifies CASSPSPMNTEAFF.

There are many counts of this clonotype. This sequence joins TRBV28 and TRBJ2-7, with D hard to call. CDR1 and CDR2 from the germline V gene are MDHEN and SYDVKM. The CDR3 spans 15 residues. Trimming removed 1 base from V and 3 bases from J, with 13 bases in between. The CDR3 bases are TGTGCCAGCAGTTTATCCGGGTCTGGCTTCTACGAGCAGTACTTC. Translating gives CASSLSGSGFYEQYF.

At least ten counts were recorded for this clonotype. This chain joins TRBV6-5 and TRBJ1-1; D gene uncertain. There are 13 residues in the CDR3. Germline V CDR1 and CDR2: MNHEY, SVGAGI. V lost 5 bases and J lost 0, with 7 bases in between. In DNA, the CDR3 is TGTGCCAGCAGTGAGACGGTGAACACTGAAGCTTTCTTT. It codes for CASSETVNTEAFF.

This clonotype was counted ten times or more. The chain uses TRBV28 and TRBJ1-4; D is undetermined. The V and J ends lost 3 bases and 7 bases respectively, with 12 bases between them. Germline CDR1 and CDR2: MDHEN and SYDVKM. CDR3 size: 14 residues. The CDR3 bases are TGTGCCAGCAGTTTCGGGAATACCGGTGAAAAACTGTTTTTT. This sequence encodes CASSFGNTGEKLFF.

The table lists this clonotype with a few counts. V usage is TRBV29-1 and J usage is TRBJ2-3, with D possibly being TRBD2 (7 bases). The CDR3 extends over 15 amino acids. Germline V gene lookup returns CDR1 SQVTM and CDR2 ANQGSEA. V was clipped by 0 bases and J by 1 base, with 11 bases between them. Written as DNA, the CDR3 is TGCAGCGTTGAAGAATGGGGGGGCGGCACAGATACGCAGTATTTT. Its protein is CSVEEWGGGTDTQYF.

This clonotype was detected ten times or more. The chain joins TRBV18 to TRBJ1-1; TRBD1 agrees at 9 bases. V dropped 6 bases and J dropped 2; count of bases not matched to a gene: 7. CDR1 and CDR2 (germline): KGHSH, LQKENI. The CDR3 is 15 residues long. For the CDR3, the DNA is TGTGCCAGCTCTTTCCGGGGACAGGGAAACACTGAAGCTTTCTTT. This gives the protein CASSFRGQGNTEAFF.

The V gene is TRBV5-1, the J gene TRBJ2-7; perhaps TRBD1 as D (6 bases). Per the germline V gene, CDR1 is SGHRS and CDR2 is YFSETQ. The CDR3 contains 15 residues. V gave up 3 bases and J gave up 0 bases, with 13 bases separating them. This chain's CDR3 is CASSSGQPSSYEQYF. The CDR3 DNA sequence: TGCGCCAGCAGCTCAGGACAGCCGAGCTCCTACGAGCAGTACTTC.